One and the same sample provided the 6 T cell receptor beta chains below, sequenced in a study of beta chain features in type 1 diabetes. All of the isolated RNA was reverse transcribed, so expressed TCRB transcripts were sequenced. Data came from immunoSEQ multiplex PCR; TCRdb stores just in-frame clones and leaves some out. The sample shows hundreds of thousands of clones, roughly 9.6% of them seen only once. The material sequenced was naive CD4+ T cells from blood. These receptors were taken from a woman under 40 in good health.

This clone was recorded a few times. The chain joins TRBV13 to TRBJ2-2; a weak D match, TRBD1 (5 bases). Germline V lookup: CDR1 PRHDT, CDR2 FYEKMQ (reference sequence). The CDR3 is made up of 18 amino acids. Trimming cost V 5 bases and J 8 bases, with 27 bases left between them. CDR3 DNA sequence: TGTGCCAGCAGCCTGGCGCCAGGGTCGATCGGAACACCGGGGGAGCTGTTTTTT. As protein: CASSLAPGSIGTPGELFF.

Of note for this clone: The same CDR3 is also encoded by other DNA sequences in this sample. The CDR3 sequence: CASSPGQGAGNEQFF. The CDR3 bases are TGCGCCAGCAGCCCGGGACAGGGGGCGGGTAATGAGCAGTTCTTC. The V gene is TRBV5-1, the J gene TRBJ2-1; TRBD1 agrees at 12 bases. Germline CDR1 SGHRS, CDR2 YFSETQ. The CDR3 is made up of 15 amino acids. V lost 4 bases to trimming and J lost 7 bases; unmatched junction nucleotides: 6.

This clone was seen only a few times. The chain is built from TRBV9 and TRBJ1-3; 11 positions agree with TRBD1. Trimming cost V 3 bases and J 0 bases; bases outside gene matches: 8. CDR3 size: 18 residues. Per the germline V gene, CDR1 is SGDLS and CDR2 is YYNGEE. The CDR3 DNA follows: TGTGCCAGCAGCGCCAGCGCAGGGACAGGGGGCTCTGGAAACACCATATATTTT. Its translation is CASSASAGTGGSGNTIYF.

This clone was picked up one time. The rearrangement links TRBV18 to TRBJ1-5; D gene unclear. V lost 1 base and J lost 3, with 7 bases in between. CDR1 and CDR2 (germline): KGHSH, LQKENI. This CDR3 is built from 14 residues. The CDR3 protein is CASSPRTDNQPQHF. The DNA for the CDR3 is TGTGCCAGCTCACCACGTACAGACAATCAGCCCCAGCATTTT.

This clone turned up a few times. The sample has other DNA sequences that encode this CDR3 too. The gene calls are TRBV7-9 and TRBJ2-7; the D is unclear. Trimming took off 3 bases at V and 4 bases at J, with 4 bases between the two ends. This CDR3 is built from 11 residues. In germline, CDR1 is SEHNR, CDR2 FQNEAQ (reference sequence). The CDR3 bases are TGTGCCAGCAGCTTTTCTTACGAGCAGTACTTC. Translating gives CASSFSYEQYF.

This clone was counted only a few times. The rearrangement joins TRBV5-1 to TRBJ2-7; 8 nucleotides line up with TRBD1. With 4 bases clipped from V and 4 bases from J, the junction kept 13 bases outside the gene matches. CDR3 length: 16 residues. The germline CDR1 and CDR2 sequences are SGHRS and YFSETQ. CDR3 nucleotides: TGCGCCAGCAGCCACACCACACGGACAGGGAATTACGAGCAGTACTTC. The encoded protein is CASSHTTRTGNYEQYF.